The clone carrying this TCR beta chain was found a few times. The antigen is undetermined. TCRdb used MiXCR to reprocess the 5' RACE reads, holding one entry per CDR3 protein. The repertoire holds roughly 180,000 distinct CDR3 sequences, with 15% to 20% as singletons. The data are from a study of T-cell memory formation after mild COVID-19. Study-level points and caveats: The appearance of some responding clones in pre-infection memory suggested that cross-reactive memory joined.

The V gene's germline CDR1 is MNHNS and CDR2 SASEGT. The V and J ends lost 8 bases and 9 bases respectively, with 17 bases between them. The CDR3 spans 13 residues. The receptor was isolated from a young man who had mild COVID-19 (a few samples of this study predate the infection). Cell type and time point are not known. The chain couples TRBV6-1 to TRBJ2-1, with D possibly being TRBD2 (7 bases). Sequencing used PBMCs or a T cell subset sorted from them (not recorded which). This CDR3 reads CASSARGGPEQFF. Written as DNA, the CDR3 is TGTGCCAGCTCCGCCAGGGGAGGGCCTGAGCAGTTCTTC.